One and the same sample provided the 6 T cell receptor beta chains below, sequenced in a study of Graves' ophthalmopathy and Graves' hyperthyroidism. Amplified material comprised TCR beta CDR3 regions derived from RNA transcripts. The first round was an RT-PCR with HTBI primers, and the second round was a multiplex PCR. TCRdb ran MiXCR on the multiplex PCR reads and lists one entry per CDR3 protein. The table lists almost 750,000 distinct CDR3 sequences, 40% of them singletons. What was sequenced was peripheral blood. These receptors were obtained from an adult man with Graves' ophthalmopathy.

This clonotype was counted many times. The V and J genes are TRBV10-3 and TRBJ1-1, with D perhaps matching TRBD1 (5 bases). The CDR3 extends over 13 amino acids. Trimming removed 6 bases from V and 8 bases from J, with 16 bases in between. The germline V gene has CDR1 ENHRY and CDR2 SYGVKD. The CDR3 here is CAISIERGGEAFF. The CDR3 region has the DNA TGTGCCATCAGCATAGAGAGGGGAGGGGAAGCTTTCTTT.

The CDR3 bases are TGTGCCAGCAGTCCCGGGACTAGTCTCTACGAGCAGTACTTC. Protein sequence: CASSPGTSLYEQYF. The chain combines TRBV7-2 with TRBJ2-7; the match to TRBD2 covers 8 bases. This CDR3 has 14 residues. The germline V gene has CDR1 SGHTA and CDR2 FQGNSA. Trimming at V came to 6 bases and at J to 3 bases, leaving 7 bases not matched to a gene.

The V gene is TRBV15, the J gene TRBJ2-5; 7 bases agree with TRBD1. Per the germline V gene, CDR1 is LNHNV and CDR2 is YYDKDF (reference sequence). J lost 1 base, V lost 10 bases, and 12 bases had no gene match. The CDR3 contains 15 residues. In DNA form, the CDR3 reads TGTGCCAGCACCCCGGGACAGTGGGGCCAAGAGACCCAGTACTTC. Its protein is CASTPGQWGQETQYF.

A single count supports this clonotype. A much more abundant neighbour one base away suggests this may be a read error. This likely comes from a read error, as the CDR3 has no conserved phenylalanine or tryptophan at its end. The chain carries TRBV11-2 and TRBJ1-1, with D perhaps TRBD1 (5 bases). CDR3 size: 12 residues. Germline V gene sequence: CDR1 SGHAT, CDR2 FQNNGV. The V end was cut by 4 bases, the J end by 3 bases, with 6 bases between. CDR3 sequence (DNA): TGTGCCAGCAGCTCAGGGTACACTGAAGCTTTCCTT. Its translation is CASSSGYTEAFL.

This clonotype was recorded at least ten times. This chain links TRBV10-3 with TRBJ2-5; 9 nucleotides match TRBD1. Germline trimming cut 8 bases from V and 2 bases from J; bases unmatched to any gene: 6. The CDR3 covers 14 residues. Germline V gene sequence: CDR1 ENHRY, CDR2 SYGVKD. CDR3: CAIAKGQGQETQYF. DNA for the CDR3: TGTGCCATCGCAAAAGGACAGGGGCAAGAGACCCAGTACTTC.

Points on this clonotype: A much more abundant neighbour one base away suggests this may be a read error. This chain connects TRBV24-1 to TRBJ1-5, with TRBD1 matching over 7 bases. From germline, CDR1 is KGHDR and CDR2 SFDVKD. The CDR3 loop spans 14 amino acids. Trimming at V came to 7 bases and at J to 5 bases, leaving 7 bases not matched to a gene. The CDR3 coding sequence is TGTGCCACCAGCGCCGGGACAGCGTATCAGCCCCAGCATTTT. Translation: CATSAGTAYQPQHF.